The TCR beta chain under discussion was sequenced for a study of beta chain features in type 1 diabetes. Whole-study results and caveats: All four CD4+ subsets of Type 1 diabetes patients contained TCRB CDR3s that were moderately but significantly shorter.

Trimming cost V 4 bases and J 3 bases; bases outside gene matches: 5. Germline CDR1 LNHDA, CDR2 SQIVND (reference sequence). The CDR3 extends over 14 amino acids. In the case of this clone: Its specificity is not known.

TCRB transcripts that were expressed got sequenced, as all of the isolated RNA had been reverse transcribed. Assay used: immunoSEQ multiplex PCR; TCRdb lists only in-frame clones, some missing. The sample lists approximately 200,000 clones, 7.5% to 10% seen once, with around 0.031% in the top ten. The sample comprised naive CD4+ T cells from blood. V and J are TRBV19 and TRBJ2-7; 8 bases line up with TRBD1. This TCR was sampled from a woman aged 18-30 years in good health. The CDR3 DNA is TGTGCCAGTAGTAGGCCAGGGGGCCTCTACGAGCAGTACTTC. Protein sequence: CASSRPGGLYEQYF.